These 18 T cell receptor beta chains were sequenced from one sample in a study of cytomegalovirus exposure and HLA in healthy donors (dated by TCRdb to about 2017). Library prep was done by the immunoSEQ multiplex PCR assay. For the multiplex PCR, a mixture combining 60 forward primers for TCR Vbeta segments and 13 reverse primers for TCR Jbeta segments was used. TCRdb obtained this table from immuneACCESS and retained in-frame rearrangements with V and J assigned. These tables miss some clones; where compared with another copy, unresolved V genes account for less than half of the shortfall, and the remainder is unexplained. This sample holds over 150,000 clones; roughly 80% were observed only once. The ten largest clones represent roughly 5% of the sample. Source material: PBMCs. These receptors came from a man aged 25-45 years in good health and CMV-seronegative.

The rearrangement joins TRBV18 to TRBJ2-5; 8 bases line up with TRBD1. Looked up from germline, CDR1 is KGHSH and CDR2 is LQKENI. V lost 4 bases and J lost 5; bases outside the gene matches: 6. The CDR3 has 14 amino acids. CDR3 loop: CASSLRTGKETQYF. CDR3 bases: TGTGCCAGCTCACTACGGACAGGGAAGGAGACCCAGTACTTC.

This clone occurred a few times. The CDR3 region has the DNA TGTGCCAGCGGCTACAGGGTTTGGGGGACTGAAGCTTTCTTT. Protein sequence: CASGYRVWGTEAFF. This chain links TRBV6-1 with TRBJ1-1, with a weak D call TRBD1 (6 bases). Germline V gene sequence: CDR1 MNHNS, CDR2 SASEGT. The CDR3 is 14 residues long. Trimming left V 8 bases short and J 5 bases short, with 18 bases between.

The V call is TRBV7-2, the J call TRBJ2-7; D perhaps matches TRBD1 (6 bases). CDR3 length: 14 residues. CDR1 SGHTA and CDR2 FQGNSA come from the germline V gene. Trimming took off 5 bases at V and 7 bases at J, with 18 bases between the two ends. CDR3 bases: TGTGCCAGCAGCATGGACAGCCCATTAATAGAGCAGTACTTC. Its protein product is CASSMDSPLIEQYF.

With respect to this clone: At one of its ends the junction is not consistent with the germline gene, which may arise from a read error. This rearrangement joins TRBV7-9 to TRBJ1-5; no clear D. The length of the CDR3 is 14 residues. Germline lookup yields CDR1 SEHNR and CDR2 FQNEAQ (reference sequence). In DNA, the CDR3 is TGTTCCAGCAGCTTAGGAGGAATCTATCAGCCCCAGCATTTT. Its translation is CSSSLGGIYQPQHF. Variable domain in full (rest from reference TRBV7-9 and TRBJ1-5): DTGVSQNPRHKITKRGQNVTFRCDPISEHNRLYWYRQTLGQGPEFLTYFQNEAQLEKSRLLSDRFSAERPKGSFSTLEIQRTEQGDSAMYLCSSSLGGIYQPQHFGDGTRLSIL.

The chain links TRBV19 to TRBJ2-1; D unresolved. The CDR3 runs to 11 residues. Deletions cut 6 bases from V and 6 bases from J, with 6 bases between. Germline CDR1 LNHDA, CDR2 SQIVND (reference sequence). CDR3 DNA: TGTGCCAGTAGCCAGGTCAATGAGCAGTTCTTC. This translates into CASSQVNEQFF.

CDR3 loop: CASSSEQGLLGAKNIQYF. DNA of the CDR3: TGTGCCAGCAGCAGCGAACAGGGGCTCCTTGGGGCCAAAAACATTCAGTACTTC. The chain combines TRBV21-1 with TRBJ2-4; the DNA was not used to check the table's D call, TRBD1. TRBV21-1 is noted as a pseudogene. The CDR3 is 18 residues long.

The sample holds a few counts of this clone. The chain has TRBV7-2 and TRBJ2-5; D is ambiguous. Germline V gene sequence: CDR1 SGHTA, CDR2 FQGNSA. This CDR3 comprises 11 residues. The germline V and J ends were trimmed by 5 bases and 2 bases, with 3 bases remaining between them. The CDR3 loop reads CASSPQETQYF. In DNA form, the CDR3 reads TGTGCCAGCAGCCCACAAGAGACCCAGTACTTC.

The chain recombines TRBV27 with TRBJ1-5, with TRBD1 identical over 9 bases. CDR3 size: 15 residues. With 5 bases clipped from V and 6 bases from J, the junction kept 8 bases outside the gene matches. Per the germline V gene, CDR1 is MNHEY and CDR2 is SMNVEV (reference sequence). Written as DNA, the CDR3 is TGTGCCAGCAGTACGACAGGGGGTTTCATTCAGCCCCAGCATTTT. Protein product: CASSTTGGFIQPQHF.

The genes are TRBV5-1 and TRBJ2-2, with 12 bases lining up with TRBD2. Germline V gene data show CDR1 as SGHRS and CDR2 as YFSETQ. This CDR3 contains 16 residues. Trimming took 4 bases from V and 7 from J; bases not matched to a gene: 8. CDR3 loop: CASSRMTSGRIGELFF. The CDR3 region has the DNA TGCGCCAGCAGCCGAATGACTAGCGGGAGAATCGGGGAGCTGTTTTTT.

This chain links TRBV18 with TRBJ2-3, with TRBD1 as a possible D gene (6 bases). This CDR3 has 15 residues. V was clipped by 0 bases and J by 2 bases, with 9 bases between them. CDR1 and CDR2 (germline): KGHSH, LQKENI. The CDR3 is CASSPPTGTTDTQYF. CDR3 bases: TGTGCCAGCTCACCACCAACAGGGACCACAGATACGCAGTATTTT.

V gene TRBV6-1 combines with J gene TRBJ1-1; tentative D call: TRBD1 (5 bases). With 5 bases removed from V and 1 base from J, the gap between germline ends came to 8 bases. CDR1 MNHNS and CDR2 SASEGT come from the germline V gene. CDR3 length: 13 residues. The CDR3 region has the DNA TGTGCCAGCAGTCTCGGACAGAACACTGAAGCTTTCTTT. It translates to CASSLGQNTEAFF.

The chain uses TRBV5-5 and TRBJ2-7; maybe TRBD1 (6 bases). The length of the CDR3 is 16 residues. V shed 0 bases and J shed 0 bases, with 13 bases lying between them. Germline V gene data show CDR1 as SGHKS and CDR2 as YYEKEE (reference sequence). DNA for the CDR3: TGTGCCAGCAGCTTGGAGGGGACACGGAGCTCCTACGAGCAGTACTTC. Residues: CASSLEGTRSSYEQYF.

This clone was counted a single time. The chain recombines TRBV7-2 with TRBJ2-7; possible D gene TRBD1, 5 bases. The V and J ends lost 5 bases and 2 bases respectively, with 16 bases between them. The CDR3 spans 15 residues. CDR1 SGHTA and CDR2 FQGNSA come from the germline V gene. The CDR3 sequence: CASSRSTGTAYEQYF. The CDR3 DNA is TGTGCCAGCAGCAGGTCCACAGGTACCGCCTACGAGCAGTACTTC.

On this clone: Other nucleotide sequences from this sample produce the same CDR3. J is TRBJ1-5 and V is TRBV10-3; D unclear. CDR1 and CDR2 from the germline V gene are ENHRY and SYGVKD. The CDR3 has 13 residues. The V end lost 0 bases, the J end lost 7 bases, and 7 bases lay between the germline ends. The CDR3 region has the DNA TGTGCCATCAGTGAGTCGACGGGGCAGCCCCAGCATTTT. Translation gives CAISESTGQPQHF.

The chain combines TRBV5-1 with TRBJ2-7; 8 bases match TRBD2. V trimming: 4 bases; J trimming: 0 bases; junction bases outside the gene matches: 9. The CDR3 runs to 16 residues. Germline CDR1 reads SGHRS; CDR2 reads YFSETQ. The CDR3, as DNA: TGCGCCAGCAGCGGAACGGGGGGGAGATTCTCCTACGAGCAGTACTTC. Translation gives CASSGTGGRFSYEQYF.

This rearrangement joins TRBV27 to TRBJ2-7, with D possibly being TRBD2 (6 bases). V was shortened by 2 bases and J by 3 bases, with 20 bases between the two germline ends. The CDR3 is 17 amino acids. Germline V gene data show CDR1 as MNHEY and CDR2 as SMNVEV (reference sequence). CDR3 nucleotide sequence: TGTGCCAGCAGTTTAGAGGGCCGGAGCGGGTCATACTACGAGCAGTACTTC. It yields the protein CASSLEGRSGSYYEQYF.

V usage is TRBV7-8 and J usage is TRBJ1-1; 10 bases agree with TRBD1. CDR1 is SGHVS and CDR2 is FQNEAQ in the germline V gene. V shed 5 bases and J 5 bases; nucleotides not matched to a gene: 5. The CDR3 extends over 14 amino acids. CDR3: CASSHGQGGTEAFF. CDR3 coding DNA: TGTGCCAGCAGCCACGGACAGGGGGGTACTGAAGCTTTCTTT.

The table lists this clone with a few counts. The chain combines TRBV29-1 with TRBJ1-1, with D uncertain. Between the trimmed V and J ends, which lost 5 bases and 4 bases, there was a span of 14 bases. The CDR3 contains 13 residues. Per the germline V gene, CDR1 is SQVTM and CDR2 is ANQGSEA. The CDR3 region is CSVPKAGGTEAFF. In nucleotides, the CDR3 is TGCAGCGTTCCCAAAGCCGGAGGCACTGAAGCTTTCTTT.